Below, 21 T cell receptor beta chains from the same sample are listed, as sequenced in a study of shared clonotypes between healthy human individuals. Only CD45RO-negative cells positively selected for CCR7 counted as naive CD8 cells, so terminally differentiated effector memory CD45RA+ cells were excluded. Produced via immunoSEQ multiplex PCR; TCRdb's table is partial and in-frame only. In the table there are about 650,000 clones, roughly 95% of which are singletons. The sample taken for sequencing was naive CD8+ T cells sorted from blood. The receptors derive from a woman aged 30 to 39 in good health.

J is TRBJ2-5 and V is TRBV11-2; 9 positions match TRBD2. The length of the CDR3 is 16 residues. Unmatched junction bases numbered 4, after V lost 0 bases and J lost 2 bases. CDR1 is SGHAT and CDR2 is FQNNGV in the germline V gene. The CDR3 nucleotides are TGTGCCAGCAGCTTAGATGGCGGGAGGGCGCAAGAGACCCAGTACTTC. Translation: CASSLDGGRAQETQYF.

The chain links TRBV27 to TRBJ2-1, with D possibly being TRBD2 (5 bases). This CDR3 is 16 amino acids long. The germline V gene has CDR1 MNHEY and CDR2 SMNVEV (reference sequence). The V and J ends lost 6 bases and 0 bases respectively, with 15 bases between them. CDR3 loop: CASRLSGGSSYNEQFF. The CDR3 DNA follows: TGTGCCAGCAGACTGAGCGGAGGCAGCTCCTACAATGAGCAGTTCTTC.

V gene TRBV7-8 combines with J gene TRBJ2-3; TRBD2 matches at 10 bases. This CDR3 contains 15 residues. V trimming: 6 bases; J trimming: 1 base; junction bases outside the gene matches: 4. CDR1 is SGHVS and CDR2 is FQNEAQ in the germline V gene. CDR3 in DNA: TGTGCCAGCAGGCATCTAGCGGGAGGCACAGATACGCAGTATTTT. This translates into CASRHLAGGTDTQYF.

The genes are TRBV11-2 and TRBJ1-1; D uncertain. Germline V lookup: CDR1 SGHAT, CDR2 FQNNGV. The CDR3 is made up of 13 amino acids. Trimming pared 1 base from V and 6 bases from J, leaving 9 bases between. The CDR3 loop is CASSLVGNPEAFF. CDR3 nucleotide sequence: TGTGCCAGCAGCTTAGTAGGCAATCCTGAAGCTTTCTTT.

V gene TRBV19 combines with J gene TRBJ2-3, with unresolved D. Germline lookup yields CDR1 LNHDA and CDR2 SQIVND (reference sequence). Trimming cost V 8 bases and J 0 bases, with 9 bases left between them. This CDR3 is 13 amino acids long. Here the CDR3 reads CASADISTDTQYF. CDR3 DNA: TGTGCCAGTGCAGACATTAGCACAGATACGCAGTATTTT.

The chain carries TRBV27 and TRBJ1-4; the match to TRBD1 covers 8 bases. Per the germline V gene, CDR1 is MNHEY and CDR2 is SMNVEV (reference sequence). J lost 6 bases, V lost 6 bases, and 3 bases had no gene match. The CDR3 covers 13 residues. CDR3 protein: CASSKGQDEKLFF. CDR3 in DNA: TGTGCCAGCAGCAAGGGACAGGATGAAAAACTGTTTTTT.

The V call is TRBV27, the J call TRBJ1-2; D is uncertain. This CDR3 is 13 amino acids long. V lost 0 bases and J lost 4, with 6 bases in between. Germline V gene data show CDR1 as MNHEY and CDR2 as SMNVEV (reference sequence). CDR3 DNA: TGTGCCAGCAGTTTATCCAGCGGCTATGGCTACACCTTC. Translated: CASSLSSGYGYTF.

The rearrangement links TRBV4-1 to TRBJ1-5; 7 bases are shared with TRBD1. CDR1 is MGHRA and CDR2 is YSYEKL in the germline V gene. J lost 7 bases, V lost 1 base, and 7 bases had no gene match. The CDR3 runs 15 residues. CDR3 bases: TGCGCCAGCAGCCAAGTTCTCCAGGGGGGCCAGCCCCAGCATTTT. Protein: CASSQVLQGGQPQHF.

The chain recombines TRBV14 with TRBJ2-5; D may correspond to TRBD1 or TRBD2 (5 bases each). V was cut by 0 bases and J by 3 bases, with 26 bases left in between. The CDR3 length is 20 residues. CDR1 SGHDN and CDR2 FVKESK come from the germline V gene. Here the CDR3 reads CASSQDVPRSGTGWEETQYF. CDR3 coding DNA: TGTGCCAGCAGCCAAGATGTACCAAGATCTGGGACGGGATGGGAAGAGACCCAGTACTTC.

The rearrangement links TRBV6-1 to TRBJ1-1, with a tentative D call TRBD1 (6 bases). This CDR3 spans 14 amino acids. Per germline, CDR1 MNHNS and CDR2 SASEGT. V shed 4 bases and J shed 1 base, with 10 bases lying between them. CDR3: CASSVYRENTEAFF. Here the CDR3 DNA reads TGTGCCAGCAGTGTTTACAGGGAGAACACTGAAGCTTTCTTT.

In regard to this clone: Other DNA sequences in this specimen translate into the identical CDR3. The chain links TRBV28 to TRBJ1-2; D is ambiguous. V was shortened by 3 bases and J by 0 bases, with 5 bases between the two germline ends. The CDR3 spans 13 residues. Germline CDR1 reads MDHEN; CDR2 reads SYDVKM. The CDR3 sequence: CASSLIANYGYTF. CDR3 nucleotide sequence: TGTGCCAGCAGTTTGATAGCTAACTATGGCTACACCTTC.

This clone was recorded only once. The chain links TRBV5-6 to TRBJ1-1; no definite D call. This CDR3 is 13 amino acids long. Germline assignment: CDR1 SGHDT and CDR2 YYEEEE. Deletions cut 0 bases from V and 4 bases from J, with 7 bases between. As DNA, the CDR3 is TGTGCCAGCAGCTTGGGGGAATCCACTGAAGCTTTCTTT. It encodes CASSLGESTEAFF.

The chain employs TRBV25-1 and TRBJ2-1; unclear D gene. This CDR3 has 12 amino acids. V shed 8 bases and J shed 7 bases, with 12 bases lying between them. Germline V gives CDR1 MGHDK, CDR2 SYGVNS. CDR3 amino acids: CASDSPFNEQFF. DNA of the CDR3: TGTGCCAGCGATAGCCCTTTTAATGAGCAGTTCTTC.

The chain recombines TRBV4-1 with TRBJ2-1; the match to TRBD2 covers 10 bases. Germline values: CDR1 MGHRA, CDR2 YSYEKL. This CDR3 comprises 16 residues. The junction had 7 bases not matched to a gene; V was cut back by 3 bases and J by 5 bases. CDR3 sequence reads: CASSHPSGLANNEQFF. The CDR3 DNA reads TGCGCCAGCAGCCATCCCTCGGGACTAGCGAACAATGAGCAGTTCTTC.

V gene TRBV28 combines with J gene TRBJ2-6; 8 nucleotides match TRBD1. Trimming removed 5 bases from V and 0 bases from J; junction bases left unmatched: 12. CDR1 is MDHEN and CDR2 is SYDVKM in the germline V gene. The CDR3 length is 19 residues. This chain's CDR3 is CASSLRTGWGSSGANVLTF. DNA of the CDR3: TGTGCCAGCAGTCTCAGGACAGGGTGGGGATCCTCTGGGGCCAACGTCCTGACTTTC.

This chain uses TRBV10-3 with TRBJ1-4; D not certain. Germline V gene data show CDR1 as ENHRY and CDR2 as SYGVKD. The CDR3 consists of 13 residues. V dropped 7 bases and J dropped 5 bases, with 11 bases sitting between them. This CDR3 is CAITASPNEKLFF. In DNA form, the CDR3 reads TGTGCCATCACAGCGAGCCCCAATGAAAAACTGTTTTTT.

There are many counts of this clone. This chain connects TRBV19 to TRBJ2-7; 10 bases are shared with TRBD2. The germline V gene has CDR1 LNHDA and CDR2 SQIVND (reference sequence). The junction had 4 bases not matched to a gene; V was cut back by 8 bases and J by 3 bases. The CDR3 extends over 13 amino acids. The CDR3 protein is CASGASGSYEQYF. For the CDR3, the DNA is TGTGCCAGTGGGGCTAGCGGGAGCTACGAGCAGTACTTC.

This chain uses TRBV6-5 with TRBJ2-2; no reliable D call. Germline CDR1 MNHEY, CDR2 SVGAGI. With 10 bases removed from V and 6 bases from J, the gap between germline ends came to 6 bases. This CDR3 is built from 10 residues. The CDR3 nucleotides are TGTGCCACTTGGTCCGGGGAGCTGTTTTTT. Its translation: CATWSGELFF.

The rearrangement links TRBV5-1 to TRBJ1-1; D remains ambiguous. This CDR3 has 15 residues. Germline CDR1 reads SGHRS; CDR2 reads YFSETQ. The ends were cut back, 5 bases at V and 1 base at J, with 15 bases in the middle. This CDR3 reads CASRYEHGWNTEAFF. The CDR3, as DNA: TGCGCCAGCAGATACGAACACGGGTGGAACACTGAAGCTTTCTTT.

The chain combines TRBV7-9 with TRBJ1-3, with 9 bases lining up with TRBD1. This CDR3 comprises 15 residues. After removal of 5 bases from V and 4 bases from J, the junction contained 6 bases not matched to a gene. CDR1 SEHNR and CDR2 FQNEAQ come from the germline V gene (reference sequence). Here the CDR3 DNA reads TGTGCCAGCAGCAAACAGGGGGCTGGAGGAAACACCATATATTTT. Translated, it gives CASSKQGAGGNTIYF.

This CDR3 is CAWTEGYEQYF. The CDR3 DNA reads as TGTGCCTGGACGGAGGGTTACGAGCAGTACTTC. This chain uses TRBV30 with TRBJ2-7, with a possible D match to TRBD2 (6 bases). The CDR3 is 11 amino acids. Germline assignment: CDR1 GTSNPN and CDR2 SVGIG (reference sequence). V shed 4 bases and J shed 4 bases, with 8 bases lying between them.